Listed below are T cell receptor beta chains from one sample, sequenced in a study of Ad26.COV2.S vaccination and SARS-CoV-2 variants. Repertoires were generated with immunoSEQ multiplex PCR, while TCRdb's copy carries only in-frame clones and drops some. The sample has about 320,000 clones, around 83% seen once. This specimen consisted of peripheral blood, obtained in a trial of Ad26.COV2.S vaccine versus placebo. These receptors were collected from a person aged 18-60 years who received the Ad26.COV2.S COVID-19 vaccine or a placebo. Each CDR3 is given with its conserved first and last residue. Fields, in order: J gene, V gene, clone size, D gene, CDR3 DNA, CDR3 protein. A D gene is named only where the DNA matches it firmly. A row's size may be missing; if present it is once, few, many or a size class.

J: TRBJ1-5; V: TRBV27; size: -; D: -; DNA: TGTGCCAGCAGTTCGGGAGACGCTTATAGCAATCAGCCCCAGCATTTT; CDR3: CASSSGDAYSNQPQHF
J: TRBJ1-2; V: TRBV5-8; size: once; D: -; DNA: TGTGCCAGCAGCTTGGACTACAGGGATCGGGGCTACACCTTC; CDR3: CASSLDYRDRGYTF
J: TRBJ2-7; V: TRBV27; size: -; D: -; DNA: TGTGCCAGCAGCTTGGACGGAGGGGGGAATAGGGAGCAGTACTTC; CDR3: CASSLDGGGNREQYF
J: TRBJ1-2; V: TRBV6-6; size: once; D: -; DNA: TGTGCCAGCAGTTACAGGGCAGGAGATGGTGGCTACACCTTC; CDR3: CASSYRAGDGGYTF
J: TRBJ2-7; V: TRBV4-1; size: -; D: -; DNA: TGCGCCAGCAGCCAAGGTCAGGGAAGCTCCTACGAGCAGTACTTC; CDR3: CASSQGQGSSYEQYF
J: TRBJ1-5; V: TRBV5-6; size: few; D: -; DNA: TGTGCCAGCAGCTTGACCAGGGCTAATCAGCCCCAGCATTTT; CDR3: CASSLTRANQPQHF
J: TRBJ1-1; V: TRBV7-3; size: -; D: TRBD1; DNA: TGTGCCAGCAGCTTAACCCCCCCCCAGGGGGACACTGAAGCTTTCTTT; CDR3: CASSLTPPQGDTEAFF
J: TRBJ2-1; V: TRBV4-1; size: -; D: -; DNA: TGCGCCAGCAGCCAAGAGAAGCCCAGCTCCTACAATGAGCAGTTCTTC; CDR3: CASSQEKPSSYNEQFF
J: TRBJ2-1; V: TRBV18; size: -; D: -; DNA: TGTGCCAGCTCACCAGCTGCGGCGAACTACAATGAGCAGTTCTTC; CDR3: CASSPAAANYNEQFF
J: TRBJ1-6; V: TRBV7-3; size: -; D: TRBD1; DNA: TGTGCCAGCAGCTTAGGGACAGAAAATTCACCCCTCCACTTT; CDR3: CASSLGTENSPLHF
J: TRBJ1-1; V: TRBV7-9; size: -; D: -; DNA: TGTGCCAGCAGCTTTGAGGGGCAAACTGAAGCTTTCTTT; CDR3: CASSFEGQTEAFF
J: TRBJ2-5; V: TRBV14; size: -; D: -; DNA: TGTGCCAGCAGCCATGAAGAGACCCAGTACTTC; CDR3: CASSHEETQYF
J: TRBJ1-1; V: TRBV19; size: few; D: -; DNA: TGTGCCAGTAGTTTGGGTCCGAACACTGAAGCTTTCTTT; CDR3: CASSLGPNTEAFF
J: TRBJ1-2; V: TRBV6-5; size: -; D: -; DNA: TGTGCCAGCAGTTACGACGGTTTTCAGGGCTACACCTTC; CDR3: CASSYDGFQGYTF
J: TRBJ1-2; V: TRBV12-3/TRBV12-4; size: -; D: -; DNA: TGTGCCAGCAGCCCGGCAGCAGTCTATGGCTACACCTTC; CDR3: CASSPAAVYGYTF
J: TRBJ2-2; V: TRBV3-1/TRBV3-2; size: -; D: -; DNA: TGTGCCAGCAGCCGGGCCCGTTTTACCAAAGTCGGGGAGCTGTTTTTT; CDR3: CASSRARFTKVGELFF
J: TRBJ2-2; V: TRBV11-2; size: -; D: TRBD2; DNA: TGTGCCAGCAGCTCAAAACTAGCGGGGGGACCGAACACCGGGGAGCTGTTTTTT; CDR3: CASSSKLAGGPNTGELFF
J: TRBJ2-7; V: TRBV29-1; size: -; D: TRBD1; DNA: TGCAGCGTGGGGACAGGGGTCGGAGCCTACGAGCAGTACTTC; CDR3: CSVGTGVGAYEQYF
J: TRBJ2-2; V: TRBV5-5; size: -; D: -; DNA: TGTGCCAGCAGCTTGTTCGGGGATCGGAACACCGGGGAGCTGTTTTTT; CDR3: CASSLFGDRNTGELFF
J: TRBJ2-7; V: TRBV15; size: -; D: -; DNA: TGTGCCACCAGCAGAGATCTAGGTGGCCTAGGAACCTACGAGCAGTACTTC; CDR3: CATSRDLGGLGTYEQYF
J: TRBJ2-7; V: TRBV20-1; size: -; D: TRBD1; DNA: TGCAGTGCTACTGAAACCTCCCGGGACAGGGTGAACTTC; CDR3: CSATETSRDRVNF
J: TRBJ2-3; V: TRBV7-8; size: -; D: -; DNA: TGTGCCAGCAGCATGCGGGGGCGGACAGATACGCAGTATTTT; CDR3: CASSMRGRTDTQYF
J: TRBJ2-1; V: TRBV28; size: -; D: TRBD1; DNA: TGTGCCACCACACGGGACAGGGCCTACAATGAGCAGTTCTTC; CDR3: CATTRDRAYNEQFF
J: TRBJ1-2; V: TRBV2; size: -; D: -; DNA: TGTGCCAGCAGTCCGGAACAGGGCGGTGGGGGCTACACCTTC; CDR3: CASSPEQGGGGYTF
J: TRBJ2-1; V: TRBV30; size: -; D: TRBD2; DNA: TGTGCCTGGAGTGTGGAGCGGGGGGTGGGTCGGTTCTTC; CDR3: CAWSVERGVGRFF
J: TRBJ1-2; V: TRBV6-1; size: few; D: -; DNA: TGTGCCAGCAGTGAATCTGGCAGGGGAGGGTATGGCTACACCTTC; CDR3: CASSESGRGGYGYTF
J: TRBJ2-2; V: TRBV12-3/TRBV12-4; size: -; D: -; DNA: TGTGCCAGCATCAATCGTGTCGGGGAGCTGTTTTTT; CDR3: CASINRVGELFF
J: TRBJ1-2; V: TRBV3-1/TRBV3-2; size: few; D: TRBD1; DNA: TGTGCCAGCAGTCGGGACAGGTACTATGGCTACACCTTC; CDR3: CASSRDRYYGYTF
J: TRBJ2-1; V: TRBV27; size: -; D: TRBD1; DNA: TGTGCCAGCAGTCCCTGGGGGACAGGGGAGTGGAATGAGCAGTTCTTC; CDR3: CASSPWGTGEWNEQFF
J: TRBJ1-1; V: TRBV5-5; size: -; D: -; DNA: TGTGCCAGCAGGGACAGATGGGGGGACACTGAAGCTTTCTTT; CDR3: CASRDRWGDTEAFF
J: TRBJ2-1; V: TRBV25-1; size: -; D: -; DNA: TGTGCCAGCAGTTCAGCGGGCAATGAGCAGTTCTTC; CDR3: CASSSAGNEQFF
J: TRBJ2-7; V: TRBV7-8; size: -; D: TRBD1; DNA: TGTGCCAGCAGCTCCGTGACAGGGCAGTACGAGCAGTACTTC; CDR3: CASSSVTGQYEQYF
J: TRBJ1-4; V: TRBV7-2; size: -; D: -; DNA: TGTGCCAGCAGCTTAGCGACCAGTAATGAAAAACTGTTTTTT; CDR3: CASSLATSNEKLFF
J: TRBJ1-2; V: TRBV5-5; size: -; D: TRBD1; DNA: TGTGCCAGCAGCTTGGAGCCCTCGGGACAGGGAAATGGCTACACCTTC; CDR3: CASSLEPSGQGNGYTF
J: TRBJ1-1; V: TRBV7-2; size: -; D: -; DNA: TGTGCCAGCAGCCAAGGAGGGGGGCGGACTGAAGCTTTCTTT; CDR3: CASSQGGGRTEAFF
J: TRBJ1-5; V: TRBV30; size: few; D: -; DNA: TGTGCCTGGAGTGTAAATGGGAATCAGCCCCAGCATTTT; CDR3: CAWSVNGNQPQHF
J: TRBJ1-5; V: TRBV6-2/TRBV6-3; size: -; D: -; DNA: TGTGCCAGCAGTAGAGAGATGGTGGCTCAGCCCCAGCATTTT; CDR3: CASSREMVAQPQHF
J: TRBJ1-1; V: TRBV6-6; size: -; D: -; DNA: TGTGCCAGCAGTTGGAGGGGGACGGTGAACACTGAAGCTTTCTTT; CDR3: CASSWRGTVNTEAFF
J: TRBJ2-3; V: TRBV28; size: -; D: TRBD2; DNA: TGTGCCAGCAGTACCTTACTAGCGGGGGGTGGAACAGATACGCAGTATTTT; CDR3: CASSTLLAGGGTDTQYF
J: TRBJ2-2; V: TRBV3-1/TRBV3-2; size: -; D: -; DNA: TGTGCCAGCAGCCAAAATACAAACACCGGGGAGCTGTTTTTT; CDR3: CASSQNTNTGELFF
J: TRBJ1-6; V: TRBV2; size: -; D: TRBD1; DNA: TGTGCCAGCAGTGTACAGGGGATCTATAATTCACCCCTCCACTTT; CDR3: CASSVQGIYNSPLHF
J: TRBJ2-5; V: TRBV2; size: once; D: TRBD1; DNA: TGTGCCGGCATTAGGACAGGGGAGGAGACCCAGTACTTC; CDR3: CAGIRTGEETQYF
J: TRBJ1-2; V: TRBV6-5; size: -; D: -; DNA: TGTGCCAGCAGCAAGGGGCCGGGAGGCTACACCTTC; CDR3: CASSKGPGGYTF
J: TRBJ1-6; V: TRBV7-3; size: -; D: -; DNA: TGTGCCAGCAGCTCCTACAGAAATTCACCCCTCCACTTT; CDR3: CASSSYRNSPLHF
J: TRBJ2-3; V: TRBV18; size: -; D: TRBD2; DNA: TGTGCCAGCTCACCTTACCGGGGGGGCGGAACAGATACGCAGTATTTT; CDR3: CASSPYRGGGTDTQYF
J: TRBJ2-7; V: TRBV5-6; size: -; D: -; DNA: TGTGCCAGCAGTTTAGGACCGGGAGCACCCTACGAGCAGTACTTC; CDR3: CASSLGPGAPYEQYF
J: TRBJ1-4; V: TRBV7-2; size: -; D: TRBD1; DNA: TGTGCCAGCAGCTGGGGACAGACAACTAATGAAAAACTGTTTTTT; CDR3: CASSWGQTTNEKLFF
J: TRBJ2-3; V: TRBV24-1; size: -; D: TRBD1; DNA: TGTGCCACCAGTGACTCCGGGCAGGGGGCGGGAGATACGCAGTATTTT; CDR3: CATSDSGQGAGDTQYF